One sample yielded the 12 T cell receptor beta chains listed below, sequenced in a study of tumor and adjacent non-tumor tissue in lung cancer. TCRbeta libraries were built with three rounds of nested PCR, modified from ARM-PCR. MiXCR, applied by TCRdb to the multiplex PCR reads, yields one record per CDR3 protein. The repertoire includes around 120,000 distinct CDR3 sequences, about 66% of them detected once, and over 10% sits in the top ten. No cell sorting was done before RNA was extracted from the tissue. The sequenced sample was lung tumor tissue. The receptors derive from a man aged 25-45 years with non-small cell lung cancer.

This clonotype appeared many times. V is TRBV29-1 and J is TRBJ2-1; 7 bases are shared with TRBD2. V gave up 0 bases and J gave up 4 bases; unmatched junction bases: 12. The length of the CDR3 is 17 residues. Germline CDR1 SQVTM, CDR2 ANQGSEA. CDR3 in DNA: TGCAGCGTTGAAGATCCGACTAGCTGGGAGGGATACAATGAGCAGTTCTTC. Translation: CSVEDPTSWEGYNEQFF.

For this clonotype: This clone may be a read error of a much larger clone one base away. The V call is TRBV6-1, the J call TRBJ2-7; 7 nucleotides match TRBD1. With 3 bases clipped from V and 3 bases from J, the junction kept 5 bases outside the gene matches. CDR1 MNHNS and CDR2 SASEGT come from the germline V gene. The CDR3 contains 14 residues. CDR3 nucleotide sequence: TGTGCCAGCAGTGATATGGACAGGAACTACGAGCAGTACTTC. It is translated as CASSDMDRNYEQYF.

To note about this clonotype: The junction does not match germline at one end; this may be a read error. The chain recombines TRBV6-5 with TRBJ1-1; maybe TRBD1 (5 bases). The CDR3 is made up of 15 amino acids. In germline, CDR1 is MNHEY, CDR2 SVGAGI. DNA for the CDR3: TGTGCCAGCGGTTACCCCTATAGGGGTGGAGTCGAAACTTTCTTT. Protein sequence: CASGYPYRGGVETFF.

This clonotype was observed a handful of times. CDR3 sequence: CASSQGTAIYGYTF. The CDR3 region has the DNA TGTGCCAGCAGCCAAGGGACGGCAATCTATGGCTACACCTTC. V usage is TRBV4-2 and J usage is TRBJ1-2, with D unresolved. CDR1 is LGHNA and CDR2 is YNFKEQ in the germline V gene. Trimming took off 1 base at V and 4 bases at J, with 10 bases between the two ends. The CDR3 loop spans 14 amino acids.

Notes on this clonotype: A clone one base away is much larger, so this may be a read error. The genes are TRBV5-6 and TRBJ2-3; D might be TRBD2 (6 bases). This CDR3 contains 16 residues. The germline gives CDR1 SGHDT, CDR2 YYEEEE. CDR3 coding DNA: TGTGCCAGCAGCTTGCGTCCGGAGGGTATCACACATACGCAGTATTTT. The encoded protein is CASSLRPEGITHTQYF. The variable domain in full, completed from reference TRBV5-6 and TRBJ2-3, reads DAGVTQSPTHLIKTRGQQVTLRCSPKSGHDTVSWYQQALGQGPQFIFQYYEEEERQRGNFPDRFSGHQFPNYSSELNVNALLLGDSALYLCASSLRPEGITHTQYFGPGTRLTVL.

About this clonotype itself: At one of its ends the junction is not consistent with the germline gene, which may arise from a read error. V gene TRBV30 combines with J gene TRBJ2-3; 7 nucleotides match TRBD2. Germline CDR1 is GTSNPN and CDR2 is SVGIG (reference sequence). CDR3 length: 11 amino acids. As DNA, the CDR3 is TGTGTCTGGGGAGGGGAGGATACGCAGTATTTT. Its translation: CVWGGEDTQYF.

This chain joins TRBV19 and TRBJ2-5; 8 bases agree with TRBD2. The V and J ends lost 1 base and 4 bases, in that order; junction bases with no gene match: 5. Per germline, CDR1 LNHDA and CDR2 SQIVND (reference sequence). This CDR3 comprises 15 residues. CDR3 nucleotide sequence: TGTGCCAGTAGTATAGCGGGAGGGCCCCCAGAGACCCAGTACTTC. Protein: CASSIAGGPPETQYF.

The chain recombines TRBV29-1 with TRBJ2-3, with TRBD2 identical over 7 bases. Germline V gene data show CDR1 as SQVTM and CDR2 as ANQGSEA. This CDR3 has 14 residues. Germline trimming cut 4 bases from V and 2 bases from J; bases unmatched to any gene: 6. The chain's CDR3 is CSVGTREYTDTQYF. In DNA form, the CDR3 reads TGCAGCGTTGGGACTAGAGAGTACACAGATACGCAGTATTTT.

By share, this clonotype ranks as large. Written as DNA, the CDR3 is TGTGCCAGCAGCGCCGACACGTACCAAGAGACCCAGTACTTC. As protein: CASSADTYQETQYF. The chain links TRBV11-1 to TRBJ2-5; no clear D. With 5 bases removed from V and 0 bases from J, the gap between germline ends came to 10 bases. The length of the CDR3 is 14 residues. Germline-derived CDR1 and CDR2 are SGHAT and FQDESV (reference sequence).

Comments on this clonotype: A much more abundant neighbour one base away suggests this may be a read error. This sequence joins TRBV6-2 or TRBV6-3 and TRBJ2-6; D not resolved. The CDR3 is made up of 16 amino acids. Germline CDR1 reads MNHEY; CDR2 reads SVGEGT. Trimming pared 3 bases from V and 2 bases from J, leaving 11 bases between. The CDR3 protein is CASSYSVRPGANVLTF. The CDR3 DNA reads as TGTGCCAGCAGTTATTCAGTTCGCCCTGGGGCCAACGTCCTGACTTTC.

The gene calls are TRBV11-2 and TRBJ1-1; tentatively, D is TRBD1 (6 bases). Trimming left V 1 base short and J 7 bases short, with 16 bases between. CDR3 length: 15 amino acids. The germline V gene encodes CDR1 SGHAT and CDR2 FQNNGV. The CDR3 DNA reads TGTGCCAGCAGCTTAGGTCAGGGGATAGACATTGAAGCTTTCTTT. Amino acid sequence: CASSLGQGIDIEAFF.

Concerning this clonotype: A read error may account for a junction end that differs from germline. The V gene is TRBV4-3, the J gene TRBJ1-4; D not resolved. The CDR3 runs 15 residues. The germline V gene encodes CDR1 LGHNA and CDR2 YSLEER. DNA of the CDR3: TGCGCCAGCAGCCCCGTTATAGCAACTAATGAAAAACTGTCTTTT. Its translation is CASSPVIATNEKLSF.